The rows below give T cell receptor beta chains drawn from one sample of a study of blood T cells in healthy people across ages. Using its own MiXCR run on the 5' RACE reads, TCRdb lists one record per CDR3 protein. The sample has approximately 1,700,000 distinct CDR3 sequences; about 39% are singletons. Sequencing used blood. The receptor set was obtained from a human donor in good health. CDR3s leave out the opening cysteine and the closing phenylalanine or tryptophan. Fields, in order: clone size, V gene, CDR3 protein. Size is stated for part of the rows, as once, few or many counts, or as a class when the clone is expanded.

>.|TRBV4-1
ASSQGVRQGRTDTQY
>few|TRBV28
ASTLGGEGEQY
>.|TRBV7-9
ASSLGIGFEVQY
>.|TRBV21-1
ASSKVLSGNYGYT
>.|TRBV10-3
AIRGASSEQY
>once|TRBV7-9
ASSSISVSEQF
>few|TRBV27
ASSLSPGGPGDEQF
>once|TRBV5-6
ASSSTMDRVWTDTQY
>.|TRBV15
ATSRVAGQQETQY
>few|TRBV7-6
ASSFMRESPLH
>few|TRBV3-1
ASGTGNYEQY
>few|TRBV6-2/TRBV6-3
ASTGVTNSPLH
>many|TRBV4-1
ASSFPQGSSSTDTQY
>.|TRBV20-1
SAGGGAIDTQY
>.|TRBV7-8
ASSLDHRQARAAGPGYT
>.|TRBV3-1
ASSRSAPPYNEQF
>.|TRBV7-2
ASRIAETQY
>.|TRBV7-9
ASSTGDSKQETQY
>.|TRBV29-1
SVGSSHEQF
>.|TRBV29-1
SGRTTFNIRDNYNEQF
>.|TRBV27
ASRWAGGGGGANTGELF
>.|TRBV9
ASSVGAEQYEQY
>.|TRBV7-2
ASSTSTGANEQF
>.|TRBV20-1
SALEFGWNEQF
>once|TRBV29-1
SVEGGMGIYDYT
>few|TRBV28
ASSEDVGKAF
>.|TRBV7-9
ASSDNRNSNQPQH
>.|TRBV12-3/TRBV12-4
ASSSHLGKNSPLH
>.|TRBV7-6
ASSLAPGTGGYEQY
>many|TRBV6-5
ASRRAGDLYEQY
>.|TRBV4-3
ASSQGGRETQF
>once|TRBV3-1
VSSARQGAQETQY
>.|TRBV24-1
AASDSRGSADTQY
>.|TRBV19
ASSIRSSGANVLT
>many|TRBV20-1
SARSAGGSQETQY
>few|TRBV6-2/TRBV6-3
ASSTAGLGGETQY
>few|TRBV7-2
ASSLDSPVNEQF
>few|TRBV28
ASSFEDRGGYEQY
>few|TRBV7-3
ASSLTRAGDGTGELF
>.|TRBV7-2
ASSYRGGLSSGANVLT
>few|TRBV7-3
ASSLRAGLDTQY
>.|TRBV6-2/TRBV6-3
ASSYYFATNEKLF
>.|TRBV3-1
ASSQVSSGEGSDTQY
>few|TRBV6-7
ASSLTKGQDNEQY
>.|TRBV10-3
ASTSGPTGETQY
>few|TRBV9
ASSAPGENEQY
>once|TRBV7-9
ARSTDRAPSTDTQY
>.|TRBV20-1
SANSGGPYNEQF
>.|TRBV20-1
SARDVSYT
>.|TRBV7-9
ASSTIPFTTGGTDTQY
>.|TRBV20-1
SASGSEEQY
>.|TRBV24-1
ATSRVFGNTIY
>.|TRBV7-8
ASSLVVTPNYGYT
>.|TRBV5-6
ASTDVAGGQNYEQY
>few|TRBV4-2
ASSLTSGKETQY
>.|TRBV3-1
ASSRSGTSSYNEQY
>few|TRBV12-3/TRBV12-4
ASSFQFGEQY
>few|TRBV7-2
ASSLELFYEQY
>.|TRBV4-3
ASSQVVSGGYEQY